These 28 T cell receptor beta chains share one sample of origin, sequenced in a study of blood T cell repertoires in COVID-19. The data were produced by immunoSEQ multiplex PCR, yet TCRdb's version contains in-frame clones alone and is incomplete. The sample consists of 200,000 to 250,000 clones, over 60% of them appearing once. The material sequenced was peripheral blood. The origin of the receptors is a woman in her 70s with acute or convalescent COVID-19.

This chain links TRBV10-1 with TRBJ1-1; perhaps TRBD1 as D (5 bases). Germline CDR1 and CDR2: WNHNN and SYGVQD (reference sequence). The CDR3 consists of 14 residues. V lost 6 bases and J lost 4, with 15 bases in between. CDR3 sequence reads: CASRGDGGGTEAFF. CDR3 DNA: TGCGCCAGCAGAGGGGACGGGGGTGGCACTGAAGCTTTCTTT.

The chain uses TRBV21-1 and TRBJ1-6. TRBV21-1 is a pseudogene locus. The CDR3 contains 16 residues. DNA for the CDR3: TGTGCCAGCAGCAAAGTTTCACCGAGGGAGAATTCACCCCTCCACTTT. Its translation: CASSKVSPRENSPLHF.

The rearrangement joins TRBV5-1 to TRBJ2-1, with 11 bases matching TRBD2. The CDR3 contains 16 residues. The junction had 11 bases not matched to a gene; V was cut back by 7 bases and J by 5 bases. Germline CDR1 and CDR2: SGHRS and YFSETQ. The CDR3 loop reads CASSAPRLAGNNEQFF. DNA for the CDR3: TGCGCCAGCTCCGCTCCTAGACTAGCGGGGAACAATGAGCAGTTCTTC.

The rearrangement joins TRBV14 to TRBJ2-7; 9 positions match TRBD1. There are 15 residues in the CDR3. Germline V CDR1 and CDR2: SGHDN, FVKESK. Germline trimming cut 2 bases from V and 4 bases from J; bases unmatched to any gene: 6. The CDR3 protein is CASSQRTGARYEQYF. The CDR3 DNA sequence: TGTGCCAGCAGCCAACGGACAGGGGCCCGATACGAGCAGTACTTC.

The V and J genes are TRBV7-6 and TRBJ1-1; 10 positions match TRBD1. V was clipped by 4 bases and J by 2 bases; unmatched bases: 4. The CDR3 is 15 residues long. Germline V gene sequence: CDR1 SGHVS, CDR2 FNYEAQ. CDR3 DNA sequence: TGTGCCAGCAGCTCGTGGACAGGGGGAAACACTGAAGCTTTCTTT. It translates to CASSSWTGGNTEAFF.

The chain combines TRBV25-1 with TRBJ1-2; 9 bases fit TRBD1. Germline V gene data show CDR1 as MGHDK and CDR2 as SYGVNS. The CDR3 is 14 residues long. V dropped 6 bases and J dropped 2; count of bases not matched to a gene: 4. In DNA form, the CDR3 reads TGTGCCAGCAGACTCGGACAGGGGAACTATGGCTACACCTTC. It codes for CASRLGQGNYGYTF.

V gene TRBV25-1 combines with J gene TRBJ1-1; a possible D gene is TRBD1 (6 bases). The germline V gene encodes CDR1 MGHDK and CDR2 SYGVNS. This CDR3 has 15 amino acids. V lost 2 bases and J lost 7, with 17 bases in between. The CDR3 loop reads CASSEPGAGGSEAFF. The CDR3 DNA reads as TGTGCCAGCAGTGAACCCGGAGCGGGGGGCAGTGAAGCTTTCTTT.

The chain has TRBV29-1 and TRBJ1-1, with 10 bases identical to TRBD1. CDR1 SQVTM and CDR2 ANQGSEA come from the germline V gene. With 7 bases clipped from V and 6 bases from J, the junction kept 8 bases outside the gene matches. This CDR3 has 13 residues. The CDR3 DNA follows: TGCAGCGCCGTCCGGGACAGGGGATCTGAAGCTTTCTTT. The encoded protein is CSAVRDRGSEAFF.

The chain recombines TRBV5-4 with TRBJ1-6; weak D call: TRBD1 (5 bases). V dropped 3 bases and J dropped 2 bases, with 9 bases sitting between them. Per the germline V gene, CDR1 is SGHNT and CDR2 is YYREEE (reference sequence). This CDR3 has 15 amino acids. This chain's CDR3 is CASSSGGPYNSPLHF. Written as DNA, the CDR3 is TGTGCCAGCAGCTCGGGGGGACCCTATAATTCACCCCTCCACTTT.

Only a few counts were recorded for this clone. Other DNA sequences in this specimen translate into the identical CDR3. This chain links TRBV11-2 with TRBJ1-2, with D unresolved. The V end was cut by 1 base, the J end by 8 bases, with 8 bases between. This CDR3 is built from 12 residues. Germline loops: CDR1 SGHAT, CDR2 FQNNGV. CDR3 loop: CASSLGGRGYTF. The CDR3 DNA reads as TGTGCCAGCAGCTTAGGAGGGCGCGGCTACACCTTC.

The chain employs TRBV5-5 and TRBJ2-7; 8 nucleotides match TRBD2. The germline gives CDR1 SGHKS, CDR2 YYEKEE (reference sequence). CDR3 length: 15 amino acids. J gave up 1 base and V 0 bases, and 3 bases lay outside the gene matches. The DNA of the CDR3 is TGTGCCAGCAGCTTGGGAGCGGGGGATTCCTACGAGCAGTACTTC. It translates to CASSLGAGDSYEQYF.

V is TRBV6-5 and J is TRBJ2-7; weak D call: TRBD1 (6 bases). V shed 4 bases and J shed 4 bases, with 17 bases lying between them. CDR1 is MNHEY, CDR2 SVGAGI, per germline. The CDR3 loop spans 15 amino acids. This CDR3 is CASSSSGQFLYEQYF. CDR3 DNA: TGTGCCAGCAGTTCCTCCGGACAGTTTCTATACGAGCAGTACTTC.

The chain recombines TRBV19 with TRBJ1-5, with 9 bases that match TRBD1. Germline-derived CDR1 and CDR2 are LNHDA and SQIVND (reference sequence). Germline trimming cut 10 bases from V and 9 bases from J; bases unmatched to any gene: 10. The CDR3 length is 13 residues. The CDR3 sequence is CATNRDRAWPQHF. CDR3 bases: TGTGCCACAAATAGGGACAGGGCATGGCCCCAGCATTTT. Full variable domain (remainder filled in from reference TRBV19 and TRBJ1-5): DGGITQSPKYLFRKEGQNVTLSCEQNLNHDAMYWYRQDPGQGLRLIYYSQIVNDFQKGDIAEGYSVSREKKESFPLTVTSAQKNPTAFYLCATNRDRAWPQHFGDGTRLSIL.

The rearrangement uses TRBV5-1 and TRBJ2-4, with no clear D. Trimming cost V 4 bases and J 5 bases, with 10 bases left between them. The CDR3 is 13 amino acids. Germline V lookup: CDR1 SGHRS, CDR2 YFSETQ. The CDR3 spells CASSPRVENIQYF. The CDR3 nucleotides are TGCGCCAGCAGCCCCCGGGTAGAAAACATTCAGTACTTC.

This chain uses TRBV7-2 with TRBJ2-5, with D possibly TRBD2 on 6 matching bases. Germline CDR1 SGHTA, CDR2 FQGNSA. CDR3 length: 13 residues. Trimming left V 1 base short and J 7 bases short, with 10 bases between. Written as DNA, the CDR3 is TGTGCCAGCAGCTTAGAAGGGCGGGGGACCCAGTACTTC. This gives the protein CASSLEGRGTQYF.

This clone was found a few times. V usage is TRBV6-5 and J usage is TRBJ1-1; D is unclear. With 0 bases removed from V and 1 base from J, the gap between germline ends came to 12 bases. Germline V gene sequence: CDR1 MNHEY, CDR2 SVGAGI. The CDR3 has 16 residues. This CDR3 reads CASSYSSWGGNTEAFF. CDR3 bases: TGTGCCAGCAGTTACTCTAGCTGGGGAGGGAACACTGAAGCTTTCTTT.

J is TRBJ2-7 and V is TRBV6-1, with TRBD2 identical over 8 bases. Germline V gene data show CDR1 as MNHNS and CDR2 as SASEGT. The CDR3 is made up of 15 amino acids. Germline trimming cut 2 bases from V and 7 bases from J; bases unmatched to any gene: 10. This chain's CDR3 is CASSESRGGVAEQYV. The CDR3, as DNA: TGTGCCAGCAGTGAATCCCGGGGGGGTGTCGCAGAGCAGTACGTC.

This clone was seen only a few times. V usage is TRBV18 and J usage is TRBJ1-2; D perhaps matches TRBD1 (5 bases). CDR1 is KGHSH, CDR2 LQKENI, per germline. Trimming left V 1 base short and J 6 bases short, with 6 bases between. The CDR3 has 12 residues. The CDR3 DNA reads TGTGCCAGCTCACCACAGGGGAATGGCTACACCTTC. The encoded protein is CASSPQGNGYTF.

The rearrangement joins TRBV5-1 to TRBJ2-3; 9 bases line up with TRBD2. CDR3 length equals 17 residues. The V and J ends lost 0 bases and 3 bases, in that order; junction bases with no gene match: 8. CDR1 is SGHRS, CDR2 YFSETQ, per germline. The CDR3 spells CASSLAWSSGTTDTQYF. CDR3 DNA: TGCGCCAGCAGCTTGGCCTGGTCTAGCGGGACAACAGATACGCAGTATTTT.

The rearrangement uses TRBV30 and TRBJ1-5, with no clear D. The CDR3 length is 13 residues. The germline V gene has CDR1 GTSNPN and CDR2 SVGIG (reference sequence). The V gene lost 7 bases and the J gene lost 5 bases, with 15 bases spanning the gap. Here the CDR3 DNA reads TGTGCCTTCCAGACTGCCCAGTATCAGCCCCAGCATTTT. Residues: CAFQTAQYQPQHF.

The chain couples TRBV15 to TRBJ2-4, with D possibly being TRBD1 (6 bases). Germline CDR1 and CDR2: LNHNV and YYDKDF (reference sequence). The CDR3 extends over 16 amino acids. V was cut by 0 bases and J by 3 bases, with 12 bases left in between. CDR3 protein: CATSRDRNRVKNIQYF. The CDR3 DNA reads TGTGCCACCAGCAGAGATCGTAACAGGGTCAAAAACATTCAGTACTTC.

The V and J genes are TRBV7-2 and TRBJ2-2; D perhaps matches TRBD1 (6 bases). This CDR3 has 15 residues. The V gene lost 1 base and the J gene lost 4 bases, with 10 bases spanning the gap. The germline V gene encodes CDR1 SGHTA and CDR2 FQGNSA. The CDR3 DNA reads as TGTGCCAGCAGCTTAGTTGGGACAACCACCGGGGAGCTGTTTTTT. Its protein is CASSLVGTTTGELFF.

This clone is a singleton in its sample. This CDR3 is also generated by other DNA sequences in the sample. This chain uses TRBV5-1 with TRBJ1-2; 7 bases line up with TRBD1. The CDR3 totals 15 residues. J was trimmed by 0 bases and V by 0 bases; bases with no gene match: 2. The V gene's germline CDR1 is SGHRS and CDR2 YFSETQ. The CDR3 loop reads CASSLAGQANYGYTF. The CDR3 DNA follows: TGCGCCAGCAGCTTGGCCGGACAGGCTAACTATGGCTACACCTTC.

The CDR3 DNA reads as TGCGCCAGCAGCTTGGGACAGGGAGGCTACGAGCAGTACTTC. Protein product: CASSLGQGGYEQYF. The rearrangement uses TRBV5-1 and TRBJ2-7, with a weak D call TRBD1 (7 bases). Germline-derived CDR1 and CDR2 are SGHRS and YFSETQ. V lost 0 bases to trimming and J lost 3 bases, with 10 bases between them. This CDR3 spans 14 amino acids.

V usage is TRBV5-1 and J usage is TRBJ2-3; D may be TRBD2 (6 bases). The germline gives CDR1 SGHRS, CDR2 YFSETQ. This CDR3 region has 15 residues. The germline V and J ends were trimmed by 5 bases and 0 bases, with 13 bases remaining between them. The CDR3 nucleotides read TGCGCCAGCAGAACGCTGGGGACTAGCACAGATACGCAGTATTTT. Amino acid sequence: CASRTLGTSTDTQYF.

The chain has TRBV4-1 and TRBJ1-2; a weak D match, TRBD1 (5 bases). Germline V gene sequence: CDR1 MGHRA, CDR2 YSYEKL. The V and J ends lost 1 base and 3 bases respectively, with 18 bases between them. The CDR3 extends over 17 amino acids. The CDR3 DNA is TGCGCCAGCAGCCAAGGCACGTACACGACCAGGGACTATGGCTACACCTTC. Translating gives CASSQGTYTTRDYGYTF.

This chain connects TRBV6-4 to TRBJ2-1, with D tentatively TRBD2 (7 bases). Germline-derived CDR1 and CDR2 are MRHNA and SNTAGT. This CDR3 spans 14 amino acids. V was cut by 5 bases and J by 3 bases, with 11 bases left in between. The CDR3 region is CASSWGGLYNEQFF. The CDR3 DNA reads as TGTGCCAGCAGTTGGGGGGGCCTCTACAATGAGCAGTTCTTC.

This chain uses TRBV12-3 or TRBV12-4 with TRBJ2-7; D remains ambiguous. V gave up 8 bases and J gave up 3 bases, with 8 bases separating them. The CDR3 runs to 11 residues. CDR3 sequence reads: CASGLGYEQYF. DNA of the CDR3: TGTGCCAGCGGCCTTGGCTACGAGCAGTACTTC.